The T cell receptor beta chain described here comes from a study of blood T cell repertoires in COVID-19. At the level of the study: PBMCs, B-cell-depleted T cells, or T cells were the source of the cDNA or gDNA that made up the material.

Per the original methods: Amplifying reference gene primers gave estimates of nucleated cell counts. The protocol was immunoSEQ multiplex PCR, while the TCRdb copy is restricted to in-frame clones and leaves out a portion. V, J and clone size are those of that table, while D and trimming were read from the DNA. The data hold approximately 68,000 clones, with roughly 84% observed a single time. This clone was counted many times. CDR3 length: 15 amino acids. The V gene lost 1 base and the J gene lost 2 bases, with 8 bases spanning the gap. The germline V gene encodes CDR1 SNHLY and CDR2 FYNNEI. The chain is built from TRBV2 and TRBJ2-2; D call uncertain. The sample comprised peripheral blood. The clonotype comes from a man between 50 and 59 years old with active COVID-19. The CDR3 here is CASSEVRLNTGELFF. DNA of the CDR3: TGTGCCAGCAGTGAAGTGAGGCTCAACACCGGGGAGCTGTTTTTT.